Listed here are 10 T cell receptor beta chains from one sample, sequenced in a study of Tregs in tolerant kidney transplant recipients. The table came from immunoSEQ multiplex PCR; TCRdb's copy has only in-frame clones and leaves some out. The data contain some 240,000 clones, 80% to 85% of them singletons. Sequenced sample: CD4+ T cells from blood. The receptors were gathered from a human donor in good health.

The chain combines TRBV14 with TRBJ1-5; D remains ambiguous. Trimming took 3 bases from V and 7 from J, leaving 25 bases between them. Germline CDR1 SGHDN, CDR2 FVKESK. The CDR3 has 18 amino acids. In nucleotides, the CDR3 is TGTGCCAGCAGCCATCCGTGGGAGACATTCCTTTGGCAACAGCCCCAGCATTTT. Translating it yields CASSHPWETFLWQQPQHF.

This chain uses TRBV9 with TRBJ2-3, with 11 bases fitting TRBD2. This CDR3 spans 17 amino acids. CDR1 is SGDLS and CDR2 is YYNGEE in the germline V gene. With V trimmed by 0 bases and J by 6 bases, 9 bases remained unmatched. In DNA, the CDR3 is TGTGCCAGCAGCGTAGAGGTCGATAGCGGGAGGGAGGATACGCAGTATTTT. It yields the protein CASSVEVDSGREDTQYF. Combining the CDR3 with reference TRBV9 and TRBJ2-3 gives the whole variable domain DSGVTQTPKHLITATGQRVTLRCSPRSGDLSVYWYQQSLDQGLQFLIQYYNGEERAKGNILERFSAQQFPDLHSELNLSSLELGDSALYFCASSVEVDSGREDTQYFGPGTRLTVL.

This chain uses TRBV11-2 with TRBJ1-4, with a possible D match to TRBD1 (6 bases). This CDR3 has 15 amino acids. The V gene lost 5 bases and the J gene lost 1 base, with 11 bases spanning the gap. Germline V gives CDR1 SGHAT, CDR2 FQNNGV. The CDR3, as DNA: TGTGCCAGCAGCGTAACAGGGAGAACTAATGAAAAACTGTTTTTT. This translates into CASSVTGRTNEKLFF.

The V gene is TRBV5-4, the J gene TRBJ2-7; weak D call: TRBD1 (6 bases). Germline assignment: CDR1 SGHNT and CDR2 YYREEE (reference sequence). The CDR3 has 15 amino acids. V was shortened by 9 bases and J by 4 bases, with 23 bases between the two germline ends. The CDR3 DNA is TGTGCCACCTCCGTGGGGGCAAGAGGGGTTTACGAGCAGTACTTC. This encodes CATSVGARGVYEQYF.

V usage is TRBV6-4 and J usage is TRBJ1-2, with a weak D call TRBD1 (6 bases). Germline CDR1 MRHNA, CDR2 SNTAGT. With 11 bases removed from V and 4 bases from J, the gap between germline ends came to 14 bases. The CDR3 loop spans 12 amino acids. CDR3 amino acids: CAGKQGLYGYTF. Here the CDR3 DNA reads TGTGCCGGTAAACAGGGACTCTATGGCTACACCTTC.

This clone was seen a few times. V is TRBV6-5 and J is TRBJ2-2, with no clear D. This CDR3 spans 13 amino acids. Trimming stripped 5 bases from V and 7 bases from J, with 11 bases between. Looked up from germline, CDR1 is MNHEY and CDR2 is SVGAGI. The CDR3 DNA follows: TGTGCCAGCAGTGTAACAGTAGTCGGGGAGCTGTTTTTT. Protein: CASSVTVVGELFF.

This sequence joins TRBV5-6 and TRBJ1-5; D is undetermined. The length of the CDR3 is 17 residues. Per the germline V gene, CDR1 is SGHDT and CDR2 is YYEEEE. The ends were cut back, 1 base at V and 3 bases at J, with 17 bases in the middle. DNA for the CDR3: TGTGCCAGCAGCTTGTATCTCTCCGGTCAACTCAATCAGCCCCAGCATTTT. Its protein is CASSLYLSGQLNQPQHF.

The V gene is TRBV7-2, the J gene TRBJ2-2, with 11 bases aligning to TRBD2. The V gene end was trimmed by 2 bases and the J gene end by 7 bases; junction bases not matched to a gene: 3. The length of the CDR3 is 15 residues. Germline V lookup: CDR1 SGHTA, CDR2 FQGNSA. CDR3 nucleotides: TGTGCCAGCAGCTTATCGACTAGCGGGGTCGGGGAGCTGTTTTTT. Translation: CASSLSTSGVGELFF.

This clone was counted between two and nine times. In DNA form, the CDR3 reads TGTGCCAGCAATTCGAAATCGACTAGCGGGAGCTACGAGCAGTACTTC. Translating gives CASNSKSTSGSYEQYF. The rearrangement uses TRBV28 and TRBJ2-7; 12 bases line up with TRBD2. Unmatched junction bases numbered 10, after V lost 7 bases and J lost 3 bases. From germline, CDR1 is MDHEN and CDR2 SYDVKM. The length of the CDR3 is 16 residues.

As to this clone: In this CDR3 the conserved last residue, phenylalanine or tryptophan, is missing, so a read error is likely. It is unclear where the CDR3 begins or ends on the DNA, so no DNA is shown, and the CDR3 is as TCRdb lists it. The CDR3: CASSKDGRGLQGYTS. V is TRBV21-1 and J is TRBJ1-2; the table's TRBD1 call for D was not verified on the DNA. TRBV21-1 is described as a pseudogene. The CDR3 comprises 15 residues, both ends counted.